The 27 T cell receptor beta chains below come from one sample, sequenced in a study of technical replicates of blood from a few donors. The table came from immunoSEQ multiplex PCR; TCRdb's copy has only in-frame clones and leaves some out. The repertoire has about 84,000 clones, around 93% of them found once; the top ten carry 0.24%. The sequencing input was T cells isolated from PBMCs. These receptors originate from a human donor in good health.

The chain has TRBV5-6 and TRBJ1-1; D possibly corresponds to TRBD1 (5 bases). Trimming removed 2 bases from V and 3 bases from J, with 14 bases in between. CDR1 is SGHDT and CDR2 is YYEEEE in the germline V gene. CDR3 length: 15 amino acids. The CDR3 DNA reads TGTGCCAGCAGCTTTGATAGGGGCCGAGACACTGAAGCTTTCTTT. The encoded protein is CASSFDRGRDTEAFF.

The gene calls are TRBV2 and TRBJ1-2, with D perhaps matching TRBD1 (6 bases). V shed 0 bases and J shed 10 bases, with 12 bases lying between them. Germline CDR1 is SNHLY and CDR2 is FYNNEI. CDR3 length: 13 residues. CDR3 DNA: TGTGCCAGCAGTGAAGCGAGCGCAGGGGCCTACACCTTC. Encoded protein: CASSEASAGAYTF.

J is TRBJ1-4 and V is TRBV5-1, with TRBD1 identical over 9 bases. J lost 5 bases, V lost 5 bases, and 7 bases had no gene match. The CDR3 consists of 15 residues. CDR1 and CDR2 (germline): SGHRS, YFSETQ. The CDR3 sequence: CASRVIDRGNEKLFF. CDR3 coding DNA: TGCGCCAGCAGGGTAATCGACAGGGGGAATGAAAAACTGTTTTTT. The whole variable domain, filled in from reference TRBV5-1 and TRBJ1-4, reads KAGVTQTPRYLIKTRGQQVTLSCSPISGHRSVSWYQQTPGQGLQFLFEYFSETQRNKGNFPGRFSGRQFSNSRSEMNVSTLELGDSALYLCASRVIDRGNEKLFFGSGTQLSVL.

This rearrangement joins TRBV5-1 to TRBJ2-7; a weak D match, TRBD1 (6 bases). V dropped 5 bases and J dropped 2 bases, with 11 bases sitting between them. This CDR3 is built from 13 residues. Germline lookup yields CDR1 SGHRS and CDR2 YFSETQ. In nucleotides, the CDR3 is TGCGCCAGCAGTCAAGGGGGTCCCTACGAGCAGTACTTC. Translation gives CASSQGGPYEQYF.

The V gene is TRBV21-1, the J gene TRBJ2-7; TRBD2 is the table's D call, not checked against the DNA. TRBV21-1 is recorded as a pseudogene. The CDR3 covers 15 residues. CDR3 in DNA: TGTGCCAGCAGCAAAGCGCCCTTAGGGAGCTACGAGCAGTACTTC. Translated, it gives CASSKAPLGSYEQYF.

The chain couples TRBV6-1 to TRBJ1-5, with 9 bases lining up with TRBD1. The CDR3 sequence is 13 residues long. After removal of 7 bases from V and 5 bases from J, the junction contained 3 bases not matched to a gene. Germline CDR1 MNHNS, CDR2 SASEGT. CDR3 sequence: CASTGQGYQPQHF. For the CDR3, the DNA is TGTGCCAGCACCGGACAGGGGTATCAGCCCCAGCATTTT.

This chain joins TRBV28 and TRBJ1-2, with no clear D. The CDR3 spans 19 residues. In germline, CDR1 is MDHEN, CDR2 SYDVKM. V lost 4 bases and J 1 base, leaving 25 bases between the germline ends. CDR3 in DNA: TGTGCCAGCAGTTCCCCGGCCCGGGCGACTAAGCACCTTAACTATGGCTACACCTTC. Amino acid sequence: CASSSPARATKHLNYGYTF.

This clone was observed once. The CDR3 DNA reads as TGTGCCATCAGTGGGAGCGGGACAGGGTATCCTGAGCAGTTCTTC. It yields the protein CAISGSGTGYPEQFF. This rearrangement joins TRBV10-3 to TRBJ2-1; 9 nucleotides match TRBD1. There are 15 residues in the CDR3. Germline values: CDR1 ENHRY, CDR2 SYGVKD. The ends lost 4 bases at V and 9 bases at J; junction bases unmatched: 10.

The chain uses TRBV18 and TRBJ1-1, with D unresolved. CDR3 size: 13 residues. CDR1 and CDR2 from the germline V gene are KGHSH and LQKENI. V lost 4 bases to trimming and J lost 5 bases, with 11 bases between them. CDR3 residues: CASSRLTSTEAFF. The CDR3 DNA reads TGTGCCAGCTCACGACTTACATCGACTGAAGCTTTCTTT.

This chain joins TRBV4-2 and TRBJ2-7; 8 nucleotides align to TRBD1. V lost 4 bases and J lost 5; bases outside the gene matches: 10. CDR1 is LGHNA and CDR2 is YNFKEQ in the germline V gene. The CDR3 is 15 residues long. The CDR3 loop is CASSPQPGQDHEQYF. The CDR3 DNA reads TGTGCCAGCAGCCCTCAACCGGGACAGGACCACGAGCAGTACTTC.

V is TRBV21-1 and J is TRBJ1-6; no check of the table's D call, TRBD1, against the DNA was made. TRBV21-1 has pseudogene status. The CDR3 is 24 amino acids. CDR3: CASTTNQANPQGVRQPQNNSPLHF. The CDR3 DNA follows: TGTGCCAGCACCACAAACCAAGCAAACCCCCAGGGTGTCCGACAGCCGCAAAATAATTCACCCCTCCACTTT.

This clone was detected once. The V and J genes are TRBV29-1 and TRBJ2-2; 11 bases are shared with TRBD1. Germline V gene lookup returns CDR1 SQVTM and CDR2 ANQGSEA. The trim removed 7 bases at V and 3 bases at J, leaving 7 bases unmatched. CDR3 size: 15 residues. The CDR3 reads CSATDRGRDTGELFF. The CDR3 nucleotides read TGCAGCGCCACGGACAGGGGGCGCGACACCGGGGAGCTGTTTTTT.

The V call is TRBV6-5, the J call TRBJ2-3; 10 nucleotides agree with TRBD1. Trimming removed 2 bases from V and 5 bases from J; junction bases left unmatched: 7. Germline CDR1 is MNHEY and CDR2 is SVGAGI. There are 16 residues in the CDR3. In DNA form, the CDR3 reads TGTGCCAGCAGTTACGCCGGGACAGGGGTAGGAGATACGCAGTATTTT. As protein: CASSYAGTGVGDTQYF.

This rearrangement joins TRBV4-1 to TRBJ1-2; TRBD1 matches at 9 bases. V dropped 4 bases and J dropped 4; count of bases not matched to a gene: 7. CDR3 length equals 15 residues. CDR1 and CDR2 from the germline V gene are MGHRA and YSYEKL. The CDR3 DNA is TGCGCCAGCAGCCTCCTAACGGGACAGGGCTATGGCTACACCTTC. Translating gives CASSLLTGQGYGYTF.

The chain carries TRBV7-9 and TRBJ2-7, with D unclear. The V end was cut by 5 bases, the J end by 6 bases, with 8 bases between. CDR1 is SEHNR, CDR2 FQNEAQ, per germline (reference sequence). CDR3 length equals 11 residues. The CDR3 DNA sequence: TGTGCCAGCAGCCCTAATTTCGAGCAGTACTTC. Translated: CASSPNFEQYF.

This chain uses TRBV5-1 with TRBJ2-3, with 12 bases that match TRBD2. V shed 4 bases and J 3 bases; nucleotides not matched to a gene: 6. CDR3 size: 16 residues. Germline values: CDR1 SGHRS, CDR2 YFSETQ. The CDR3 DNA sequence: TGCGCCAGCAGCCCGGGGACTAGCGGGTTTACAGATACGCAGTATTTT. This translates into CASSPGTSGFTDTQYF.

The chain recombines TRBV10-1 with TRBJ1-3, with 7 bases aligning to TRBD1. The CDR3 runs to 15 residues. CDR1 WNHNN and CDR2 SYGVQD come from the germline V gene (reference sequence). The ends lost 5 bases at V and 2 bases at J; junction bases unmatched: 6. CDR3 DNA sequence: TGCGCCAGCAGTACAGGGGCTGGAGCTGGAAACACCATATATTTT. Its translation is CASSTGAGAGNTIYF.

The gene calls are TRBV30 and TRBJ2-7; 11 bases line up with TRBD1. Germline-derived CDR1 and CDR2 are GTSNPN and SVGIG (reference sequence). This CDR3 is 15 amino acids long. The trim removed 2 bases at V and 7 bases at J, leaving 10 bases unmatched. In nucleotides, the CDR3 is TGTGCCTGGAGTTTTGGACAGGGGGCGCTTGGTGAGCAGTACTTC. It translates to CAWSFGQGALGEQYF.

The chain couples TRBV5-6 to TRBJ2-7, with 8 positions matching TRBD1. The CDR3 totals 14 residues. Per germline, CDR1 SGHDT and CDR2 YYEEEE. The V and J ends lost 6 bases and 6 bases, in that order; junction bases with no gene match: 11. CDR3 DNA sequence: TGTGCCAGCACGGCATTGGACAGGGCAGGCGAGCAGTACTTC. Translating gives CASTALDRAGEQYF. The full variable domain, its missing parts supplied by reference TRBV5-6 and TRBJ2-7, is DAGVTQSPTHLIKTRGQQVTLRCSPKSGHDTVSWYQQALGQGPQFIFQYYEEEERQRGNFPDRFSGHQFPNYSSELNVNALLLGDSALYLCASTALDRAGEQYFGPGTRLTVT.

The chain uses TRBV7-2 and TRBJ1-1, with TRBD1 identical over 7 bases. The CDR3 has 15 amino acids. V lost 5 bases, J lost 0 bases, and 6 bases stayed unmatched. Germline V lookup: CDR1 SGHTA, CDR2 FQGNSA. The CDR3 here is CASSLTGVMNTEAFF. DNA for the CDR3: TGTGCCAGCAGCCTCACAGGGGTGATGAACACTGAAGCTTTCTTT. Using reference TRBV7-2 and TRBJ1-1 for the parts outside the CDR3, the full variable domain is GAGVSQSPSNKVTEKGKDVELRCDPISGHTALYWYRQSLGQGLEFLIYFQGNSAPDKSGLPSDRFSAERTGGSVSTLTIQRTQQEDSAVYLCASSLTGVMNTEAFFGQGTRLTVV.

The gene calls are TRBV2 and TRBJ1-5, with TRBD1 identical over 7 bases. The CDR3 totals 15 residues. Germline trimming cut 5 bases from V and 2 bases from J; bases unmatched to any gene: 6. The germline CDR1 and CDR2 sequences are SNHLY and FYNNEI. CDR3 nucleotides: TGTGCCAGCAGTCCTACAGGGGTTGGCAATCAGCCCCAGCATTTT. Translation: CASSPTGVGNQPQHF. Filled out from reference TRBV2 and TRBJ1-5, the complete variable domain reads EPEVTQTPSHQVTQMGQEVILRCVPISNHLYFYWYRQILGQKVEFLVSFYNNEISEKSEIFDDQFSVERPDGSNFTLKIRSTKLEDSAMYFCASSPTGVGNQPQHFGDGTRLSIL.

The CDR3 region is CATAGTAGNTIYF. The CDR3 DNA is TGTGCCACCGCGGGGACAGCTGGAAACACCATATATTTT. The V gene is TRBV6-1, the J gene TRBJ1-3, with 7 nucleotides matching TRBD1. Germline CDR1 MNHNS, CDR2 SASEGT. V dropped 10 bases and J dropped 2; count of bases not matched to a gene: 5. This CDR3 region has 13 residues.

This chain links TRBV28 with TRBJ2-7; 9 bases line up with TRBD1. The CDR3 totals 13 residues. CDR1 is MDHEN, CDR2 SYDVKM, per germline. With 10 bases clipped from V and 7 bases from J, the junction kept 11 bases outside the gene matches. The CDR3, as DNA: TGTGCCATCAACGGGGGGACAGGGCTTGAGCAGTACTTC. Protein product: CAINGGTGLEQYF.

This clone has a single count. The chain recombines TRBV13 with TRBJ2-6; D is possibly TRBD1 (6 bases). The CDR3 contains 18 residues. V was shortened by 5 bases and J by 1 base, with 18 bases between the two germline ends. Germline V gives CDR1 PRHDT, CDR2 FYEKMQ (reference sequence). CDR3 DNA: TGTGCCAGCAGCCCGGCACAGGGTGAAACATCTGGGGCCAACGTCCTGACTTTC. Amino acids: CASSPAQGETSGANVLTF.

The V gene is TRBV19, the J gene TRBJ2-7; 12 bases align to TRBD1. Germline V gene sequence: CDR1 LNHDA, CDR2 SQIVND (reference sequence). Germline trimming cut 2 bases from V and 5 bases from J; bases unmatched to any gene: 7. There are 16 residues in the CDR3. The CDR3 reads CASSILWDRGHDEQYF. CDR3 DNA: TGTGCCAGTAGTATATTGTGGGACAGGGGGCACGACGAGCAGTACTTC.

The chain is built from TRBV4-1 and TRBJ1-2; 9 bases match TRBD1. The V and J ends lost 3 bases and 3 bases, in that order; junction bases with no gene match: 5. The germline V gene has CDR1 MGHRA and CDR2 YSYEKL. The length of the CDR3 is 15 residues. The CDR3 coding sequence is TGCGCCAGCAGCCATTCACAGGGGGCAGACTATGGCTACACCTTC. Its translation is CASSHSQGADYGYTF.

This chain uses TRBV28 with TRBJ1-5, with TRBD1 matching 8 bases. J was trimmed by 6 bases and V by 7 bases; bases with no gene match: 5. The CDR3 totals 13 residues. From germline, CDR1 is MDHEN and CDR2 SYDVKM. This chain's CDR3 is CASKDRAGQPQHF. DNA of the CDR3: TGTGCCAGCAAGGACAGGGCGGGTCAGCCCCAGCATTTT.